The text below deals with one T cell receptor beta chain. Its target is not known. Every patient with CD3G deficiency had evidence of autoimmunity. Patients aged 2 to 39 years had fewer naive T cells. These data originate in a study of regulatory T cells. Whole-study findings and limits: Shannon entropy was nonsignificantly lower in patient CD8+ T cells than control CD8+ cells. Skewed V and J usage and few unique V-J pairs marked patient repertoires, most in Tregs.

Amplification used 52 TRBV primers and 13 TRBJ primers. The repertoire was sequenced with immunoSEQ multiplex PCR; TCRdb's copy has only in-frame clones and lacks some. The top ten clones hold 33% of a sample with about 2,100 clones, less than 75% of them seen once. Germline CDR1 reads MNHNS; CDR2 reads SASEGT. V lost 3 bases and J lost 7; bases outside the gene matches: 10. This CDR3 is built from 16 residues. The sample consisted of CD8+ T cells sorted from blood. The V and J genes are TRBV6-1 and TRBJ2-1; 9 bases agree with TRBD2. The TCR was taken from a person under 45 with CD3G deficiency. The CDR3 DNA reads TGTGCCAGCAGTGAGTGGGTAGCGGGAGAGCTAAATGAGCAGTTCTTC. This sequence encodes CASSEWVAGELNEQFF.